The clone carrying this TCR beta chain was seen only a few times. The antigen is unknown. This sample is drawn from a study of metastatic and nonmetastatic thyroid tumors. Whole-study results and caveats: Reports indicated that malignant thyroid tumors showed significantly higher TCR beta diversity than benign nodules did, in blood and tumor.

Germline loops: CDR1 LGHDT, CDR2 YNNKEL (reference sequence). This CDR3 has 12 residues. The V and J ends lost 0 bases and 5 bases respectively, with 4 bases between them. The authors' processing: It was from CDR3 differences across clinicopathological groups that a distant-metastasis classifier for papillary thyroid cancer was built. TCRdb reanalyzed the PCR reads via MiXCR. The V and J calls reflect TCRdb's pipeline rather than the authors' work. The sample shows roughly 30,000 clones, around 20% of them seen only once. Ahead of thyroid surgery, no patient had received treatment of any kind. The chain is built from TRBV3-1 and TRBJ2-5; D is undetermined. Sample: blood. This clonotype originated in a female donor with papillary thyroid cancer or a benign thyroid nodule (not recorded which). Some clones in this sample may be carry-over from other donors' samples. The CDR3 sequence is CASSQEGETQYF. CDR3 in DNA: TGTGCCAGCAGCCAAGAGGGTGAGACCCAGTACTTC.